What follows are 5 T cell receptor beta chains derived from one specimen sequenced in a study of T cells expressing NK-cell markers. Following a re-call of the 5' RACE reads, TCRdb has one entry per CDR3 protein and lacks DNA. In all, the sample yields roughly 430,000 distinct CDR3 sequences. Material for sequencing was blood T cells: a sorted CD56 or NKG2C T cell subset, CD4+ or CD8+ T cells, or bulk PBMC T cells (not recorded which). Source of these receptors: a woman between 18 and 70 years old in good health.

The chain is built from TRBV29-1 and TRBJ1-5; absent DNA, TCRdb's TRBD1 call cannot be checked. Germline loops: CDR1 SQVTM, CDR2 ANQGSEA. This CDR3 has 14 amino acids. The CDR3 loop reads CSVAQGVGNQPQHF. The entire variable domain, with the rest obtained from reference TRBV29-1 and TRBJ1-5, is as follows: SAVISQKPSRDICQRGTSLTIQCQVDSQVTMMFWYRQQPGQSLTLIATANQGSEATYESGFVIDKFPISRPNLTFSTLTVSNMSPEDSSIYLCSVAQGVGNQPQHFGDGTRLSIL.

The chain joins TRBV20-1 to TRBJ2-3; the TCRdb D gene call, TRBD1, has no DNA to confirm it. The germline CDR1 and CDR2 sequences are DFQATT and SNEGSKA (reference sequence). The CDR3 totals 12 residues. CDR3 sequence: CSALTGADTQYF.

The V call is TRBV14, the J call TRBJ2-1. The CDR3 has 13 amino acids. Germline CDR1 and CDR2: SGHDN and FVKESK. The CDR3 spells CASSQVEVNEQFF.

The rearrangement joins TRBV6-5 to TRBJ2-3; TCRdb gives TRBD1 as the D gene, but with no DNA this cannot be confirmed. Germline CDR1 reads MNHEY; CDR2 reads SVGAGI. This CDR3 region has 18 residues. CDR3 residues: CASSYPNPGGTNTDTQYF.

This chain uses TRBV7-9 with TRBJ2-1; the TCRdb D gene call, TRBD2, has no DNA to confirm it. Germline loops: CDR1 SEHNR, CDR2 FQNEAQ (reference sequence). The CDR3 covers 12 residues. CDR3 loop: CASSSGLAAQFF. Full variable domain (outside the CDR3, taken from reference TRBV7-9 and TRBJ2-1): DTGVSQNPRHKITKRGQNVTFRCDPISEHNRLYWYRQTLGQGPEFLTYFQNEAQLEKSRLLSDRFSAERPKGSFSTLEIQRTEQGDSAMYLCASSSGLAAQFFGPGTRLTVL.